The clone carrying this T cell receptor (beta chain) was seen a single time. Its matching antigen is unknown. These data belong to a study of cytomegalovirus exposure and HLA in healthy donors. Amplification used 60 Vbeta primers and 13 Jbeta primers. Original handling: Later work found tens of millions of unique TCR beta chains, with roughly 11 million shared. Measured with immunoSEQ multiplex PCR; TCRdb has only the in-frame clones, and not every one. Clonal size and the V and J genes are those of that table, whereas D and trimming came from the DNA. This table has fewer than 200,000 clones, around 76% appearing once. Study outcomes and limitations: Roughly uniform sequencing depth across donors was assumed, possibly incorrectly. TCR beta chains numbering some 160 were designated cytomegalovirus-associated.

V lost 1 base to trimming and J lost 1 base, with 12 bases between them. The CDR3 covers 15 residues. Germline lookup yields CDR1 GTSNPN and CDR2 SVGIG (reference sequence). This sequence was found in a female donor in good health and CMV-seronegative. The sample consisted of PBMCs. The V gene is TRBV30, the J gene TRBJ2-3, with D possibly being TRBD2 (6 bases). In DNA form, the CDR3 reads TGTGCCTGGAGTGAGCGGGCGGCGGGCACAGATACGCAGTATTTT. It encodes CAWSERAAGTDTQYF.